One and the same sample provided the 23 T cell receptor beta chains below, sequenced in a study of control samples from healthy donors and cancer patients. Libraries were prepared by immunoSEQ multiplex PCR; TCRdb keeps only in-frame clonotypes and omits some of them. The repertoire has around 82,000 clones, around 91% of them found once; the top ten carry roughly 6.9%. The material sequenced was blood. The receptors shown here come from a man in his forties or fifties in good health.

This sequence joins TRBV18 and TRBJ1-5; 8 bases line up with TRBD1. Germline V gives CDR1 KGHSH, CDR2 LQKENI. The CDR3 sequence is 16 residues long. The trim removed 2 bases at V and 1 base at J, leaving 4 bases unmatched. CDR3 DNA: TGTGCCAGCTCACCATACGGGGACAGGAGCAATCAGCCCCAGCATTTT. Its translation is CASSPYGDRSNQPQHF.

This clone has only a few counts. This chain links TRBV5-5 with TRBJ2-3; unclear D gene. V was shortened by 1 base and J by 3 bases, with 6 bases between the two germline ends. Germline-derived CDR1 and CDR2 are SGHKS and YYEKEE (reference sequence). The CDR3 extends over 13 amino acids. Here the CDR3 reads CASSLYGTDTQYF. In nucleotides, the CDR3 is TGTGCCAGCAGCTTGTATGGGACAGATACGCAGTATTTT.

The chain has TRBV19 and TRBJ1-1; no definite D call. The CDR3 loop spans 11 amino acids. The germline V and J ends were trimmed by 10 bases and 3 bases, with 9 bases remaining between them. CDR1 and CDR2 (germline): LNHDA, SQIVND (reference sequence). The CDR3 protein is CAIGSYTEAFF. DNA for the CDR3: TGTGCCATCGGCAGTTACACTGAAGCTTTCTTT.

This rearrangement joins TRBV7-2 to TRBJ1-1; 8 nucleotides agree with TRBD1. From germline, CDR1 is SGHTA and CDR2 FQGNSA. With V trimmed by 5 bases and J by 1 base, 9 bases remained unmatched. The CDR3 runs to 16 residues. In nucleotides, the CDR3 is TGTGCCAGCAGCCACAGCCTCGACAGGGGGAACACTGAAGCTTTCTTT. The encoded protein is CASSHSLDRGNTEAFF.

The rearrangement links TRBV12-5 to TRBJ1-1; maybe TRBD1 (5 bases). Trimming took off 6 bases at V and 5 bases at J, with 19 bases between the two ends. CDR1 and CDR2 (germline): LGHNT, FRNRAP. CDR3 length equals 15 residues. The CDR3 bases are TGTGCTAGTGGCAAAGGCGGGCCAGGGCAGACTGAAGCTTTCTTT. This gives the protein CASGKGGPGQTEAFF.

In this sample, this clone turned up a few times. The rearrangement uses TRBV6-2 or TRBV6-3 and TRBJ1-4; no clear D gene. The CDR3 runs to 14 residues. The germline V gene encodes CDR1 MNHEY and CDR2 SVGEGT. The V end lost 5 bases, the J end lost 7 bases, and 14 bases lay between the germline ends. DNA of the CDR3: TGTGCCAGCAGTCGGACTAACCGAGGTGAAAAACTGTTTTTT. This sequence encodes CASSRTNRGEKLFF.

This chain links TRBV9 with TRBJ2-3, with a weak D call TRBD2 (5 bases). The V gene's germline CDR1 is SGDLS and CDR2 YYNGEE. The V end lost 4 bases, the J end lost 6 bases, and 21 bases lay between the germline ends. CDR3 length equals 16 residues. CDR3 in amino acids: CASSFHEGRIMDTQYF. CDR3 DNA sequence: TGTGCCAGCAGCTTCCACGAAGGGAGAATAATGGATACGCAGTATTTT.

This clone is labeled as medium-sized. This sequence joins TRBV2 and TRBJ1-1; no clear D. Trimming pared 4 bases from V and 11 bases from J, leaving 11 bases between. The CDR3 runs 11 residues. CDR1 and CDR2 (germline): SNHLY, FYNNEI. The CDR3 DNA reads as TGTGCCAGCAGTGGACCACCGGAGGCTTTCTTT. This sequence encodes CASSGPPEAFF.

Only one count was recorded for this clone. The rearrangement links TRBV12-5 to TRBJ2-7, with TRBD1 matching 8 bases. The CDR3 sequence is 14 residues long. With V trimmed by 5 bases and J by 2 bases, 5 bases remained unmatched. Germline CDR1 is LGHNT and CDR2 is FRNRAP. DNA of the CDR3: TGTGCTAGTGGTCCCCCGACAGGGGCCTACGAGCAGTACTTC. It is translated as CASGPPTGAYEQYF.

This chain joins TRBV4-3 and TRBJ2-2; D is unclear. CDR3 length equals 15 residues. V dropped 3 bases and J dropped 1 base, with 9 bases sitting between them. Germline assignment: CDR1 LGHNA and CDR2 YSLEER. CDR3 protein: CASSQKNLNTGELFF. The CDR3 DNA reads TGCGCCAGCAGCCAGAAAAATTTGAACACCGGGGAGCTGTTTTTT.

This clone was observed once. J is TRBJ2-5 and V is TRBV4-3; D perhaps matches TRBD2 (5 bases). Germline V lookup: CDR1 LGHNA, CDR2 YSLEER. The CDR3 runs 15 residues. The V and J ends lost 0 bases and 5 bases respectively, with 13 bases between them. CDR3 coding DNA: TGCGCCAGCAGCCAAGATAACCGGGGTGTCGAGACCCAGTACTTC. Translated, it gives CASSQDNRGVETQYF.

J is TRBJ1-5 and V is TRBV7-9; unclear D gene. V lost 1 base and J 5 bases, leaving 9 bases between the germline ends. CDR1 and CDR2 (germline): SEHNR, FQNEAQ (reference sequence). The CDR3 is 14 residues long. The CDR3 loop reads CASSLGPGYQPQHF. The CDR3 DNA reads TGTGCCAGCAGCTTAGGTCCGGGATATCAGCCCCAGCATTTT.

This chain uses TRBV9 with TRBJ2-7; TRBD2 aligns across 13 bases. The V gene end was trimmed by 2 bases and the J gene end by 5 bases; junction bases not matched to a gene: 13. The V gene's germline CDR1 is SGDLS and CDR2 YYNGEE. This CDR3 contains 18 residues. The CDR3, as DNA: TGTGCCAGCAGCGTTGGGACTAGCGGGGTCCCGCTCCTCCACGAGCAGTACTTC. This codes for CASSVGTSGVPLLHEQYF.

Comment on this clone: One junction end disagrees with the germline gene, perhaps due to a read error. For the CDR3, the DNA is TGTACCAGCAGCCAAGAGGGAAAAGGCTTCTCTGGAAACACCATATATTTT. It codes for CTSSQEGKGFSGNTIYF. The chain is built from TRBV3-1 (or the pseudogene TRBV3-2) and TRBJ1-3, with D unresolved. The CDR3 contains 17 residues. CDR1 and CDR2 (germline): LGHDT, YNNKEL (reference sequence).

This chain uses TRBV18 with TRBJ2-1; TRBD2 might be the D (6 bases). Germline CDR1 is KGHSH and CDR2 is LQKENI. Trimming left V 0 bases short and J 8 bases short, with 14 bases between. The CDR3 length is 15 residues. CDR3 in amino acids: CASSPPIRGTDEQFF. The CDR3, as DNA: TGTGCCAGCTCACCACCGATCCGGGGGACCGATGAGCAGTTCTTC.

V gene TRBV5-1 combines with J gene TRBJ1-1; D is possibly TRBD1 (5 bases). CDR1 is SGHRS, CDR2 YFSETQ, per germline. Deletions cut 0 bases from V and 0 bases from J, with 12 bases between. The CDR3 totals 16 residues. CDR3 loop: CASSLALQDLNTEAFF. The CDR3 DNA is TGCGCCAGCAGCTTGGCCCTACAGGACCTGAACACTGAAGCTTTCTTT.

The rearrangement uses TRBV4-2 and TRBJ1-4; 7 bases map to TRBD1. V was clipped by 4 bases and J by 8 bases; unmatched bases: 13. CDR3 length equals 16 residues. In germline, CDR1 is LGHNA, CDR2 YNFKEQ. The CDR3, as DNA: TGTGCCAGCAGCCCGCTGGGGAGGGGGCTGGAAGAAAAACTGTTTTTT. This gives the protein CASSPLGRGLEEKLFF.

The chain is built from TRBV9 and TRBJ2-2, with 12 nucleotides matching TRBD1. CDR3 length: 15 amino acids. Trimming removed 3 bases from V and 5 bases from J; junction bases left unmatched: 2. Germline assignment: CDR1 SGDLS and CDR2 YYNGEE. The chain's CDR3 is CASSEGQGATGELFF. In DNA, the CDR3 is TGTGCCAGCAGCGAGGGACAGGGGGCGACCGGGGAGCTGTTTTTT.

V gene TRBV19 combines with J gene TRBJ2-1; 10 bases map to TRBD2. In germline, CDR1 is LNHDA, CDR2 SQIVND (reference sequence). V lost 1 base and J lost 4; bases outside the gene matches: 4. The CDR3 sequence is 16 residues long. The CDR3, as DNA: TGTGCCAGTAGTATAGCCAGGACTAGCGGTTACAATGAGCAGTTCTTC. Residues: CASSIARTSGYNEQFF.

This clone has only one observation. The V and J genes are TRBV7-2 and TRBJ1-5, with D possibly being TRBD1 (5 bases). The CDR3 extends over 14 amino acids. The germline gives CDR1 SGHTA, CDR2 FQGNSA. Trimming took 4 bases from V and 9 from J, leaving 16 bases between them. The CDR3: CASSSSGIRGPQHF. The DNA for the CDR3 is TGTGCCAGCAGCTCGTCAGGGATTCGTGGGCCCCAGCATTTT.

This rearrangement joins TRBV3-1 (or the pseudogene TRBV3-2) to TRBJ2-1; D unclear. The CDR3 loop spans 12 amino acids. From germline, CDR1 is LGHDT and CDR2 YNNKEL (reference sequence). V lost 4 bases and J 6 bases, leaving 7 bases between the germline ends. This chain's CDR3 is CASSLLSNEQFF. In DNA form, the CDR3 reads TGTGCCAGCAGCCTTCTAAGCAATGAGCAGTTCTTC.

The rearrangement links TRBV5-1 to TRBJ2-7; unclear D gene. This CDR3 spans 11 amino acids. Trimming took 4 bases from V and 2 from J, leaving 4 bases between them. In germline, CDR1 is SGHRS, CDR2 YFSETQ. The CDR3 spells CASSDTYEQYF. The CDR3 DNA reads TGCGCCAGCAGCGACACCTACGAGCAGTACTTC.

The V gene is TRBV12-3 or TRBV12-4, the J gene TRBJ2-3; TRBD1 agrees at 11 bases. J was trimmed by 13 bases and V by 0 bases; bases with no gene match: 3. This CDR3 contains 13 residues. The CDR3 sequence: CASSLAGDRGKYF. CDR3 nucleotides: TGTGCCAGCAGTTTAGCCGGGGACAGGGGGAAGTATTTT.